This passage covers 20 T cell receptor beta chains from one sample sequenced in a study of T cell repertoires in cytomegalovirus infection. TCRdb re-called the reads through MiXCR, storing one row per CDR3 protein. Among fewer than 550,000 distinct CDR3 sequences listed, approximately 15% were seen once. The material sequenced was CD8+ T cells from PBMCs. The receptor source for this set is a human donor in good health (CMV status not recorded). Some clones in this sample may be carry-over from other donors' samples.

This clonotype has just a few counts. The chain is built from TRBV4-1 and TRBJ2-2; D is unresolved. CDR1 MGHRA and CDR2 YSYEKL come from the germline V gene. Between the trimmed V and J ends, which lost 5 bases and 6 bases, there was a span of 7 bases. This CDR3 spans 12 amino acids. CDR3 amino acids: CASSNTPGELFF. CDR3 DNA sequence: TGCGCCAGCAGCAACACCCCCGGGGAGCTGTTTTTT.

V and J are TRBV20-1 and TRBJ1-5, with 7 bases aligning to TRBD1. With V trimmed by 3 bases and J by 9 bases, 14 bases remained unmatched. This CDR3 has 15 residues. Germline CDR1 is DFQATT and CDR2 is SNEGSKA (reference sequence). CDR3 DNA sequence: TGCAGTGCTAGGGAGAGACAGGGTCCCGATCGGCCCCAGCATTTT. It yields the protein CSARERQGPDRPQHF.

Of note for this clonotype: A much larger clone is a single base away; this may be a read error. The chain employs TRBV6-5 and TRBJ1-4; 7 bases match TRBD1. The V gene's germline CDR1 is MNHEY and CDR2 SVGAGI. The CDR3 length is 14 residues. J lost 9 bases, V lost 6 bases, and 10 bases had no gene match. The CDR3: CASSLGQVMKKLFF. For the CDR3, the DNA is TGTGCCAGCAGCCTTGGACAGGTGATGAAAAAACTGTTTTTT.

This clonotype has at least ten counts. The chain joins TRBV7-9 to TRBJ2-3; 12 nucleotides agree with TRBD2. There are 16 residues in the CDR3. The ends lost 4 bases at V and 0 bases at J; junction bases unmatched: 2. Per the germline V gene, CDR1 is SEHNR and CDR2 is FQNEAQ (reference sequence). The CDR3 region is CASSSGLAGSTDTQYF. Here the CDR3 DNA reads TGTGCCAGCAGCTCCGGACTAGCGGGAAGCACAGATACGCAGTATTTT.

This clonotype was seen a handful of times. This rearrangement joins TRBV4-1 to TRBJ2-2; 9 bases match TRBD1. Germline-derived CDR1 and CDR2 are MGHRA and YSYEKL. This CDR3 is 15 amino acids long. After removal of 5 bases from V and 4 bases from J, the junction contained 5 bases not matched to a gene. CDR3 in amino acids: CASSSQGASTGELFF. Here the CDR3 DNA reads TGCGCCAGCAGCTCACAGGGGGCGAGCACCGGGGAGCTGTTTTTT.

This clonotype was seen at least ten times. In DNA, the CDR3 is TGTGCCAGCAGTACGCTAGGCCCGATCATGACCTACGAGCAGTACTTC. Its protein is CASSTLGPIMTYEQYF. The rearrangement links TRBV6-1 to TRBJ2-7, with D hard to call. V lost 5 bases and J lost 2, with 19 bases in between. CDR3 length: 16 residues. CDR1 and CDR2 from the germline V gene are MNHNS and SASEGT.

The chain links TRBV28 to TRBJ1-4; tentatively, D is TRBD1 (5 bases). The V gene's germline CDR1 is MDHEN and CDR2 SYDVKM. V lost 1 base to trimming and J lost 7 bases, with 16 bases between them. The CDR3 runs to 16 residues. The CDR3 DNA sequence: TGTGCCAGCAGTTTATCGCCCCAGGGTGGCGGTGAAAAACTGTTTTTT. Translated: CASSLSPQGGGEKLFF.

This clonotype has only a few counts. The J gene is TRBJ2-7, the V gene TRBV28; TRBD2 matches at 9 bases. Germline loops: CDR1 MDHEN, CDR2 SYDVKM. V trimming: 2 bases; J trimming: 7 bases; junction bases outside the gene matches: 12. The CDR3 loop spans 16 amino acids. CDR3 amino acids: CASSLLVLAGVSEQYF. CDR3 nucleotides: TGTGCCAGCAGTTTACTTGTATTAGCGGGAGTGAGTGAGCAGTACTTC.

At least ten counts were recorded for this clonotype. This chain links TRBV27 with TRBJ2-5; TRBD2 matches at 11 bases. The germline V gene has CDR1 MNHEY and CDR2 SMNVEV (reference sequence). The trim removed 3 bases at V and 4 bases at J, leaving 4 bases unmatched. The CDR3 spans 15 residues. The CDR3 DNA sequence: TGTGCCAGCAGTTTGGGGACTAGCGGCCTAGAGACCCAGTACTTC. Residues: CASSLGTSGLETQYF.

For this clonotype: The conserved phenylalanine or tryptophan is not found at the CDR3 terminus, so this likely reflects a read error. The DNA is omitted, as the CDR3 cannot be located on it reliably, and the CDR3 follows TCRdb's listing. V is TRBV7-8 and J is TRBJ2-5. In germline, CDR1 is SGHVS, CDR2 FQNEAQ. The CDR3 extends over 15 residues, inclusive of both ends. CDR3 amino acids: CASSLALGTRETQCY.

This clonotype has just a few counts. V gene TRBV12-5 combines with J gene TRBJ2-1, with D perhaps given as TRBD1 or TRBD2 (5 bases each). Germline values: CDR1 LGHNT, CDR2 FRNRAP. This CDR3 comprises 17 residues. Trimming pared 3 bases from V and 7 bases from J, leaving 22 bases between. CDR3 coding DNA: TGTGCTAGTGGTTTCCAAATGCCCGGGACCTGGGAGAATGAGCAGTTCTTC. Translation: CASGFQMPGTWENEQFF.

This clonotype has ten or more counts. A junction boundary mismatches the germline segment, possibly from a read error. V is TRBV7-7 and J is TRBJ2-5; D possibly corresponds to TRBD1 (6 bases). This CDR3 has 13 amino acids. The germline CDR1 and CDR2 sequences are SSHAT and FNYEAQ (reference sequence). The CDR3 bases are TGTGCTAGCAGCCGACAGGACCAAGAGACCCAGTACTTC. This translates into CASSRQDQETQYF.

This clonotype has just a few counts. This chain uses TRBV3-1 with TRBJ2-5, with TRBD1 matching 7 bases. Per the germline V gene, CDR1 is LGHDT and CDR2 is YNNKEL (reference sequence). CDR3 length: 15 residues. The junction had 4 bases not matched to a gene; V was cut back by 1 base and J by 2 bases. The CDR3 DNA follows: TGTGCCAGCAGCCAAGTCACAGGGGCACAAGAGACCCAGTACTTC. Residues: CASSQVTGAQETQYF.

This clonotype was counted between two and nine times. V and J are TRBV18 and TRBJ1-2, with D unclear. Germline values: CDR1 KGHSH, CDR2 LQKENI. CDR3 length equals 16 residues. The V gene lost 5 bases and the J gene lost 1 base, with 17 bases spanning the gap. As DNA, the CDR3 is TGTGCCAGCTCAACGGTAAACGTAGACATTAACTATGGCTACACCTTC. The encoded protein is CASSTVNVDINYGYTF.

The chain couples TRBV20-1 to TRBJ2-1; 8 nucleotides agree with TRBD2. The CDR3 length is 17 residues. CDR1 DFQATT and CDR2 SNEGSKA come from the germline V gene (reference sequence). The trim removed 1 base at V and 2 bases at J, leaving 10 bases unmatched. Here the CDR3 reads CSARGYLRGGTYNEQFF. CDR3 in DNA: TGCAGTGCTAGAGGATATCTCCGGGGGGGGACCTACAATGAGCAGTTCTTC.

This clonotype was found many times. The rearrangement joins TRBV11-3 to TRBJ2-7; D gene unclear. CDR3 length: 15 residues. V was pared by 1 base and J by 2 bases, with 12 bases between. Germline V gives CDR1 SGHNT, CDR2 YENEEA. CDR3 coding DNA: TGTGCCAGCAGCTTAGGCGTCGGCGACCCCTACGAGCAGTACTTC. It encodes CASSLGVGDPYEQYF.

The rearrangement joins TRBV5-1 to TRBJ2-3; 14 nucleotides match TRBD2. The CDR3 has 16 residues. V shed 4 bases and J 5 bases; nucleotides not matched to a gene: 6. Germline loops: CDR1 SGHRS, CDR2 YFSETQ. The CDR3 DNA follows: TGCGCCAGCAGCCCGACTAGCGGGAGGGCAGAAGATACGCAGTATTTT. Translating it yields CASSPTSGRAEDTQYF.

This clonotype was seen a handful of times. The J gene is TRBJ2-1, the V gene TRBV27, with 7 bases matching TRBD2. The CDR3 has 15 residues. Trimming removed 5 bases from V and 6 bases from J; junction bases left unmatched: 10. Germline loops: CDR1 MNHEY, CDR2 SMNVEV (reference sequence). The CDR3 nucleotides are TGTGCCAGCAGTCCCTTGGGCGGGAGCTCCAATGAGCAGTTCTTC. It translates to CASSPLGGSSNEQFF.

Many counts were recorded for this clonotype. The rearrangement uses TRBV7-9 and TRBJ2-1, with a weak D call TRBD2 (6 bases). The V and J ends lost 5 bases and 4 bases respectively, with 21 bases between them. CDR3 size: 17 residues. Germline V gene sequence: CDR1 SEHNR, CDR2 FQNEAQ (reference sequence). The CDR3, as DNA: TGTGCCAGCAGCCCTTCGATAGGAGGGCCTTTATACAATGAGCAGTTCTTC. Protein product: CASSPSIGGPLYNEQFF.

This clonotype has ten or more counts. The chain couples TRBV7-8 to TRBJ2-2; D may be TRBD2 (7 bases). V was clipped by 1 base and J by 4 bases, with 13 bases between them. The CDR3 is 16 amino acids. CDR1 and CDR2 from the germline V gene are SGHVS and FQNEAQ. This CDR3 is CASSLVGGGSTGELFF. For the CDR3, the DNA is TGTGCCAGCAGCTTAGTGGGAGGGGGAAGCACCGGGGAGCTGTTTTTT.